This T cell receptor (beta chain) was sequenced in a study of CD4 T cells in relation to SARS-CoV-2 and coronaviruses. About the study: ViraFEST: approximately 10-day antigen culture of PBMCs, then TCR beta CDR3 sequencing.

The unexposed donors gave CD4+ T cells in about 2010-2019, prior to COVID-19. After nine to ten days of culture, CD4+ T cells were isolated. Study results and limitations: No donor gave both pre-pandemic and post-infection samples.

The length of the CDR3 is 14 residues. Per the germline V gene, CDR1 is SNHLY and CDR2 is FYNNEI. Trimming cost V 7 bases and J 4 bases, with 16 bases left between them. TCRdb's table, derived via immunoSEQ multiplex PCR, lists solely in-frame clones and lacks some. This sample has under 14,000 clones, with approximately 78% found just once. Comments on this clone: What it binds is not known.

Sequencing was performed on CD4+ T cells from PBMCs, cultured in vitro. The chain is built from TRBV2 and TRBJ1-2; D is uncertain. The sequence was collected from a human donor in good health. The CDR3 is CASTWAPSGYGYTF. In nucleotides, the CDR3 is TGTGCCAGCACCTGGGCCCCATCAGGCTATGGCTACACCTTC.